The clone carrying this T cell receptor (beta chain) was seen many times. The germline V and J ends were trimmed by 2 bases and 4 bases, with 8 bases remaining between them. Germline CDR1 is SQVTM and CDR2 is ANQGSEA. The CDR3 contains 12 residues. This record comes from a study of human T cells and chemical hapten exposure. About the study: On 2 cm by 2 cm of upper inner arm skin, sensitization was performed with 2% DPC. Each patch test put 0.01% DPC on the upper back, and results were read at 6 days.

Specified time point: patch test 2, 6 weeks after DPC sensitization. As to treatment: therapeutic diphenylcyclopropenone sensitization with weekly scalp DPC. TCRdb ran MiXCR on the RACE reads and lists one entry per CDR3 protein. The sample shows just over 350,000 distinct CDR3 sequences, about 6.9% of them seen only once. The sequence derives from a woman under 30 with alopecia areata. Some clones in this sample may be carry-over from other donors' samples. The chain couples TRBV29-1 to TRBJ1-2; D unclear. Sequences were derived from whole blood, sampled in connection with sensitization to the hapten diphenylcyclopropenone (DPC). CDR3 in amino acids: CSVETTVYGYTF. CDR3 DNA sequence: TGCAGCGTTGAAACGACGGTCTATGGCTACACCTTC.